This T cell receptor (beta chain) was sequenced for a study of human T cells and chemical hapten exposure. Study-level findings and limits: PT1 expanded TCR counts and patch test score correlated positively. Healthy individuals' immune responses may differ from those of donors, who had alopecia. Controls had significantly fewer large CDR3 similarity clusters than were formed by expanded TCRs.

TCRdb independently ran MiXCR on the RACE reads; one entry per CDR3 protein. This table has more than 55,000 distinct CDR3 sequences, approximately 10% appearing once. In its sample, this clonotype was seen a few times. Antigen unknown. J was trimmed by 1 base and V by 4 bases; bases with no gene match: 14. The CDR3 contains 21 residues. The V gene's germline CDR1 is SGHTA and CDR2 FQGNSA. Time point reported: pre-sensitization, week 0. Documented treatment: therapeutic diphenylcyclopropenone sensitization with weekly scalp DPC. This material consisted of whole blood, taken in connection with sensitization to the hapten diphenylcyclopropenone (DPC). The clonotype originates from a woman in her forties with alopecia areata. Some clones in this sample may be carry-over from other donors' samples. The gene calls are TRBV7-2 and TRBJ2-1, with 15 bases fitting TRBD2. The CDR3 nucleotides read TGTGCCAGCAGCTCACCTATTCGGACTAGCGGGAGGGGGGCTTCCTACAATGAGCAGTTCTTC. It specifies CASSSPIRTSGRGASYNEQFF.